One and the same sample provided the 23 T cell receptor beta chains below, sequenced in a study of blood T cell repertoires in COVID-19. Measured with immunoSEQ multiplex PCR; TCRdb has only the in-frame clones, and not every one. Of about 44,000 clones in the sample, about 89% were seen once. The sequenced material came from peripheral blood. The receptors here all came from a man between 65 and 85 years old with active COVID-19.

The V gene is TRBV7-2, the J gene TRBJ2-2; tentative D call: TRBD1 (5 bases). V was shortened by 1 base and J by 5 bases, with 11 bases between the two germline ends. CDR3 length: 15 residues. Per the germline V gene, CDR1 is SGHTA and CDR2 is FQGNSA. CDR3 DNA: TGTGCCAGCAGCTTAGTCGCAGGGCAGACCGGGGAGCTGTTTTTT. This translates into CASSLVAGQTGELFF. The entire variable domain, with the rest obtained from reference TRBV7-2 and TRBJ2-2, is as follows: GAGVSQSPSNKVTEKGKDVELRCDPISGHTALYWYRQSLGQGLEFLIYFQGNSAPDKSGLPSDRFSAERTGGSVSTLTIQRTQQEDSAVYLCASSLVAGQTGELFFGEGSRLTVL.

The gene calls are TRBV15 and TRBJ2-2; D perhaps matches TRBD2 (6 bases). CDR3 size: 13 residues. In germline, CDR1 is LNHNV, CDR2 YYDKDF (reference sequence). V lost 5 bases and J 3 bases, leaving 7 bases between the germline ends. The CDR3 nucleotides are TGTGCCACCAGCTCGGGGGACACCGGGGAGCTGTTTTTT. Its protein product is CATSSGDTGELFF.

The V gene is TRBV2, the J gene TRBJ1-4, with D hard to call. This CDR3 has 15 residues. The germline V and J ends were trimmed by 7 bases and 7 bases, with 19 bases remaining between them. Germline CDR1 reads SNHLY; CDR2 reads FYNNEI. CDR3 coding DNA: TGTGCCAGCACCAATGGACTGAACGCTTTTGAAAAACTGTTTTTT. It specifies CASTNGLNAFEKLFF. Full variable domain (missing parts from reference TRBV2 and TRBJ1-4): EPEVTQTPSHQVTQMGQEVILRCVPISNHLYFYWYRQILGQKVEFLVSFYNNEISEKSEIFDDQFSVERPDGSNFTLKIRSTKLEDSAMYFCASTNGLNAFEKLFFGSGTQLSVL.

The CDR3: CASSVDRVSSYEQYF. The CDR3 DNA follows: TGTGCCAGCAGCGTTGACAGGGTCTCATCCTACGAGCAGTACTTC. J is TRBJ2-7 and V is TRBV2; the match to TRBD1 covers 7 bases. J was trimmed by 1 base and V by 6 bases; bases with no gene match: 9. This CDR3 has 15 residues. Germline V lookup: CDR1 SNHLY, CDR2 FYNNEI.

The genes are TRBV14 and TRBJ2-7; 7 bases agree with TRBD1. V dropped 2 bases and J dropped 5; count of bases not matched to a gene: 15. The CDR3 spans 17 residues. The germline V gene has CDR1 SGHDN and CDR2 FVKESK. The CDR3 here is CASSQPTPDRANDEQYF. In nucleotides, the CDR3 is TGTGCCAGCAGCCAACCTACTCCTGACAGGGCGAACGACGAGCAGTACTTC.

The V and J genes are TRBV6-6 and TRBJ1-3; D may be TRBD1 (6 bases). Germline V gives CDR1 MNHNY, CDR2 SVGAGI (reference sequence). Trimming pared 11 bases from V and 1 base from J, leaving 9 bases between. The CDR3 is 12 amino acids. CDR3 protein: CAAQGSGNTIYF. The DNA of the CDR3 is TGTGCCGCGCAGGGGTCTGGAAACACCATATATTTT.

The chain combines TRBV11-3 with TRBJ1-1; no clear D. This CDR3 is 14 amino acids long. Germline V gives CDR1 SGHNT, CDR2 YENEEA. V was pared by 1 base and J by 2 bases, with 8 bases between. The CDR3 sequence: CASSLGPSNTEAFF. In DNA form, the CDR3 reads TGTGCCAGCAGCTTAGGGCCTTCTAACACTGAAGCTTTCTTT.

The V gene is TRBV19, the J gene TRBJ2-1, with 7 bases lining up with TRBD1. V gave up 6 bases and J gave up 3 bases; unmatched junction bases: 8. Germline lookup yields CDR1 LNHDA and CDR2 SQIVND (reference sequence). The CDR3 length is 15 residues. In DNA, the CDR3 is TGTGCCAGTAGGCCAGGGGGTTTCATCTACAATGAGCAGTTCTTC. Translating gives CASRPGGFIYNEQFF.

This clone came up once. J is TRBJ1-3 and V is TRBV2; 10 nucleotides agree with TRBD1. This CDR3 comprises 17 residues. Trimming cost V 5 bases and J 4 bases; bases outside gene matches: 11. The V gene's germline CDR1 is SNHLY and CDR2 FYNNEI. The CDR3 DNA sequence: TGTGCCAGCAGTCTAAGTCCGGGACAGGGGACGGGAAACACCATATATTTT. Protein: CASSLSPGQGTGNTIYF. Based on the CDR3 plus reference TRBV2 and TRBJ1-3, the full variable domain is EPEVTQTPSHQVTQMGQEVILRCVPISNHLYFYWYRQILGQKVEFLVSFYNNEISEKSEIFDDQFSVERPDGSNFTLKIRSTKLEDSAMYFCASSLSPGQGTGNTIYFGEGSWLTVV.

J is TRBJ1-3 and V is TRBV5-1; D perhaps matches TRBD1 (6 bases). V was clipped by 0 bases and J by 0 bases, with 10 bases between them. Germline CDR1 reads SGHRS; CDR2 reads YFSETQ. This CDR3 contains 16 residues. The CDR3 reads CASSLAGVLSGNTIYF. The CDR3 DNA follows: TGCGCCAGCAGCTTGGCAGGGGTCCTCTCTGGAAACACCATATATTTT.

The V gene is TRBV6-1, the J gene TRBJ1-5; TRBD1 agrees at 9 bases. J was trimmed by 0 bases and V by 3 bases; bases with no gene match: 6. This CDR3 comprises 17 residues. Germline V gives CDR1 MNHNS, CDR2 SASEGT. DNA for the CDR3: TGTGCCAGCAGTGATTTAGACAGGGGGTATAGCAATCAGCCCCAGCATTTT. Its protein product is CASSDLDRGYSNQPQHF.

V usage is TRBV7-9 and J usage is TRBJ1-1; D possibly corresponds to TRBD1 (5 bases). The CDR3 has 12 residues. Between the trimmed V and J ends, which lost 3 bases and 7 bases, there was a span of 9 bases. Germline CDR1 is SEHNR and CDR2 is FQNEAQ (reference sequence). The CDR3 nucleotides are TGTGCCAGCAGCTTTAAGGGGAATGAAGCTTTCTTT. Translation: CASSFKGNEAFF.

The rearrangement uses TRBV7-9 and TRBJ1-1; D uncertain. The V gene's germline CDR1 is SEHNR and CDR2 FQNEAQ (reference sequence). The ends were cut back, 1 base at V and 1 base at J, with 7 bases in the middle. CDR3 size: 14 residues. Written as DNA, the CDR3 is TGTGCCAGCAGCTTAGTGGGCAAGAACACTGAAGCTTTCTTT. As protein: CASSLVGKNTEAFF. The whole variable domain, filled in from reference TRBV7-9 and TRBJ1-1, reads DTGVSQNPRHKITKRGQNVTFRCDPISEHNRLYWYRQTLGQGPEFLTYFQNEAQLEKSRLLSDRFSAERPKGSFSTLEIQRTEQGDSAMYLCASSLVGKNTEAFFGQGTRLTVV.

The chain couples TRBV7-2 to TRBJ1-3; 10 bases align to TRBD1. V was clipped by 3 bases and J by 0 bases; unmatched bases: 2. This CDR3 comprises 16 residues. Germline CDR1 is SGHTA and CDR2 is FQGNSA. CDR3 region: CASSLGQGNSGNTIYF. The CDR3 DNA reads TGTGCCAGCAGCTTGGGACAGGGGAACTCTGGAAACACCATATATTTT.

The gene calls are TRBV21-1 and TRBJ1-5; TRBD1 reflects the table's D call only, with no check against the DNA. TRBV21-1 is annotated as a pseudogene. The CDR3 covers 18 residues. CDR3 sequence (DNA): TGTGCCAGCAGCAAAGGATGTAGGGGCAGGGGTAGCAATCAGCCCCAGCATTTT. It encodes CASSKGCRGRGSNQPQHF.

The CDR3 spells CASSFRETGELFF. DNA of the CDR3: TGTGCCAGCAGCTTCAGGGAAACCGGGGAGCTGTTTTTT. The chain joins TRBV6-5 to TRBJ2-2, with TRBD1 as a possible D gene (5 bases). CDR3 length: 13 amino acids. V dropped 6 bases and J dropped 5 bases, with 10 bases sitting between them. The germline CDR1 and CDR2 sequences are MNHEY and SVGAGI.

The CDR3, as DNA: TGTGCCAGCAGTGGGGGCTATTACTACGAGCAGTACTTC. Translated, it gives CASSGGYYYEQYF. V usage is TRBV6-2 or TRBV6-3 and J usage is TRBJ2-7; D may be TRBD1 (6 bases). Trimming removed 5 bases from V and 3 bases from J, with 11 bases in between. The CDR3 runs to 13 residues. CDR1 and CDR2 (germline): MNHEY, SVGEGT.

The rearrangement links TRBV5-6 to TRBJ2-5; the match to TRBD1 covers 7 bases. V shed 5 bases, J shed 7 bases, and the junction held 11 bases outside the gene matches. CDR1 SGHDT and CDR2 YYEEEE come from the germline V gene. The CDR3 is made up of 14 amino acids. CDR3 coding DNA: TGTGCCAGCAGGGGATCGGGACAGAGAGGGACCCAGTACTTC. Encoded protein: CASRGSGQRGTQYF.

The rearrangement uses TRBV5-1 and TRBJ1-1; 9 bases map to TRBD1. The CDR3 is 14 amino acids. Germline lookup yields CDR1 SGHRS and CDR2 YFSETQ. V was clipped by 2 bases and J by 4 bases; unmatched bases: 3. This CDR3 is CASSLQGAGTEAFF. CDR3 DNA sequence: TGCGCCAGCAGCTTACAGGGGGCGGGCACTGAAGCTTTCTTT.

The gene calls are TRBV6-5 and TRBJ1-1, with 8 bases lining up with TRBD1. CDR1 is MNHEY, CDR2 SVGAGI, per germline. Trimming cost V 8 bases and J 0 bases; bases outside gene matches: 8. This CDR3 is 15 amino acids long. The CDR3 coding sequence is TGTGCCAGCCCAGCGACAGGGGTTGTGAACACTGAAGCTTTCTTT. Its protein product is CASPATGVVNTEAFF.

This clone was observed once. The chain recombines TRBV28 with TRBJ1-3, with D perhaps matching TRBD1 (5 bases). The CDR3 contains 17 residues. V lost 6 bases and J lost 0, with 18 bases in between. Germline values: CDR1 MDHEN, CDR2 SYDVKM. As DNA, the CDR3 is TGTGCCAGCAGGGGCGGGGACGCGGCGGTCTCTGGAAACACCATATATTTT. Translating it yields CASRGGDAAVSGNTIYF.

The rearrangement uses TRBV11-2 and TRBJ2-7; TRBD1 might be the D (5 bases). The CDR3 runs to 15 residues. The germline V gene encodes CDR1 SGHAT and CDR2 FQNNGV. Deletions cut 4 bases from V and 5 bases from J, with 18 bases between. CDR3 in DNA: TGTGCCAGCAGCTCCCAGGGTACCCGTACGGACGAGCAGTACTTC. This gives the protein CASSSQGTRTDEQYF.

This chain joins TRBV7-9 and TRBJ2-5; the D gene is possibly TRBD2 (6 bases). The CDR3 has 15 amino acids. CDR1 is SEHNR and CDR2 is FQNEAQ in the germline V gene (reference sequence). V was trimmed by 5 bases and J by 3 bases, leaving 16 bases between them. CDR3 sequence: CASSTRGSWEETQYF. DNA of the CDR3: TGTGCCAGCAGCACGCGGGGCTCCTGGGAAGAGACCCAGTACTTC. The whole variable domain, remainder taken from reference TRBV7-9 and TRBJ2-5, is DTGVSQNPRHKITKRGQNVTFRCDPISEHNRLYWYRQTLGQGPEFLTYFQNEAQLEKSRLLSDRFSAERPKGSFSTLEIQRTEQGDSAMYLCASSTRGSWEETQYFGPGTRLLVL.